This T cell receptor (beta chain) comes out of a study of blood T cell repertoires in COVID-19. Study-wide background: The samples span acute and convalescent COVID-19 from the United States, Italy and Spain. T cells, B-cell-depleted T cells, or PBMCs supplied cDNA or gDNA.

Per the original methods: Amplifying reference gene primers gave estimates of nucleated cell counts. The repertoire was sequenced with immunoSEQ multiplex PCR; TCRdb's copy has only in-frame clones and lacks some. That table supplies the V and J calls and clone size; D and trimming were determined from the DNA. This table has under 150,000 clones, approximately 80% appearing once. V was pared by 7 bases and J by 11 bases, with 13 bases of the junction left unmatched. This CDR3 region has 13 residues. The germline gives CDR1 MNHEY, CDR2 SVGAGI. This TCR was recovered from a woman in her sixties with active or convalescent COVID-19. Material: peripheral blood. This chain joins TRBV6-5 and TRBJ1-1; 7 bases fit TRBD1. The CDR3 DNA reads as TGTGCCAGCACCCAGGGACAGATTCCCCGGGCTTTCTTT. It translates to CASTQGQIPRAFF.